This T cell receptor (beta chain) was obtained from a study of regulatory T cells in long-lasting Graves disease. This clonotype has a handful of counts. Library construction for TCR beta used iRepertoire HTBI primers and Arm-PCR of CDR3 regions. Each CDR3 protein gets one entry after TCRdb re-called the multiplex PCR reads with MiXCR. The profile covers about 470,000 distinct CDR3 sequences, with roughly 20% appearing a single time and 6.5% to 10% taken by the ten largest. Time point indicated: persistent/refractory GD, antithyroid drugs over 5 years with positive TRAb. PBMCs were the source of the RNA used for TCR sequencing. Trimming removed 0 bases from V and 9 bases from J, with 14 bases in between. The germline CDR1 and CDR2 sequences are SGHTA and FQGTGA. The CDR3 has 14 amino acids.

This specimen was peripheral blood mononuclear cells (PBMCs), taken when the disease was refractory, from a patient treated with antithyroid drugs. This chain connects TRBV7-3 to TRBJ1-1; D is uncertain. This TCR was recovered from a female donor with Graves disease. Written as DNA, the CDR3 is TGTGCCAGCAGCTTAACAGGTCTTCATCCTCAAGCTTTCTTT. It is translated as CASSLTGLHPQAFF.